This T cell receptor (beta chain) was identified in a study of vaccination and CD4 T cells after COVID-19. This clonotype has more than one count but fewer than ten. Antigen specificity is unknown. The treatment here: approximately 9-day PBMC culture with coronavirus spike peptide pools or control peptides (ViraFEST assay). Researchers collected the unexposed donor's CD4+ T cells before the COVID-19 pandemic (2011-2018). Sequencing of DNA taken from cultured CD4+ T cells relied on the Oncomine TCR Beta short-read assay. TCRdb ran MiXCR on the PCR reads and lists one entry per CDR3 protein. The table shows 7,000 to 8,500 distinct CDR3 sequences, with under 65% occurring only once. CDR1 SGHNT and CDR2 YENEEA come from the germline V gene. After removal of 3 bases from V and 1 base from J, the junction contained 4 bases not matched to a gene. This CDR3 has 17 residues.

The sample comprised CD4+ T cells from blood, cultured in vitro. The sequence was obtained from a human donor in good health. The chain is built from TRBV11-3 and TRBJ2-2; 11 bases fit TRBD2. CDR3 sequence: CASSFGLAGGNTGELFF. CDR3 nucleotides: TGTGCCAGCAGCTTCGGCCTAGCGGGAGGGAACACCGGGGAGCTGTTTTTT.